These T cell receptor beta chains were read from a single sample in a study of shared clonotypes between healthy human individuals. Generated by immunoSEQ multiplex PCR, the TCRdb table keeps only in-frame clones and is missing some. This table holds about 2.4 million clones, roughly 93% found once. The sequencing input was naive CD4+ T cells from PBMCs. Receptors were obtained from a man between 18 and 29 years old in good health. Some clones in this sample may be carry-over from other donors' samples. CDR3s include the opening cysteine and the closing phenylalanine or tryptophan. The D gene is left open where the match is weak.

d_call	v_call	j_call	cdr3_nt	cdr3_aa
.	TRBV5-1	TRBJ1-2	TGCGCCAGCAGCTTGGCCGCCAGGGGTGCTGGCTACACCTTC	CASSLAARGAGYTF
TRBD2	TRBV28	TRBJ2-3	TGTGCCAGCAGTCCAAGGACTAGCGGGGGATGGGGGACAGATACGCAGTATTTT	CASSPRTSGGWGTDTQYF
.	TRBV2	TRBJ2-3	TGTGCCAGCAGCCAAATAGTTGTTGGGGATACGCAGTATTTT	CASSQIVVGDTQYF
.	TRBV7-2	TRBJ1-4	TGTGCCAGCAGCGAAGGGGGAATGGGGTATGGAGAAAAACTGTTTTTT	CASSEGGMGYGEKLFF
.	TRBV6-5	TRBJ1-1	TGTGCCAGCAGTTACTCCGGGGGAAGAACTGAAGCTTTCTTT	CASSYSGGRTEAFF
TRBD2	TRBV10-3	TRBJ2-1	TGTGCCATCAGGGGGACTAGCGGGAGGGGCTCCTACAATGAGCAGTTCTTC	CAIRGTSGRGSYNEQFF
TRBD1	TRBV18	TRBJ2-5	TGTGCCAGCTCACCAGGGACAGGGGCTGAGACCCAGTACTTC	CASSPGTGAETQYF
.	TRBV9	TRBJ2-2	TGTGCCAGCAGCCCCGCCCTTGTTACCGGGGAGCTGTTTTTT	CASSPALVTGELFF
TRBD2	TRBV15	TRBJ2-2	TGTGCCACCAGCCTCCTAGCGGGAGCTATTCCCGGGGAGCTGTTTTTT	CATSLLAGAIPGELFF
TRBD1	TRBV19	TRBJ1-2	TGTGCCAGTAGTATGGAGGGACAGGGGGGCTATGGCTACACCTTC	CASSMEGQGGYGYTF